This T cell receptor (beta chain) appears in the sequencing data of a study of cytomegalovirus exposure and HLA in healthy donors. CDR1 and CDR2 (germline): SGHDN, FVKESK. Trimming removed 3 bases at V and 2 bases at J, with 12 bases between. The length of the CDR3 is 15 residues. Details on this clone: Its antigen is undetermined.

Primers for the PCR totalled 60 Vbeta and 13 Jbeta. The protocol was immunoSEQ multiplex PCR, while the TCRdb copy is restricted to in-frame clones and leaves out a portion. In the table there are roughly 88,000 clones, 76% of which are singletons. Notes on the study in general: Near-uniform donor sequencing depth was presumed by presence/absence analyses. V segments that were indistinguishable, TRBV6-2 and TRBV6-3 among them, were omitted from analysis.

This chain joins TRBV14 and TRBJ2-3, with TRBD2 as a possible D gene (5 bases). The sequence was collected from a man aged 25 to 40 in good health and CMV-seropositive. What was sequenced was PBMCs. The CDR3 here is CASSQQTGFTDTQYF. The CDR3 region has the DNA TGTGCCAGCAGCCAGCAGACGGGGTTCACAGATACGCAGTATTTT. The variable domain in full, with the rest retrieved from reference TRBV14 and TRBJ2-3, is EAGVTQFPSHSVIEKGQTVTLRCDPISGHDNLYWYRRVMGKEIKFLLHFVKESKQDESGMPNNRFLAERTGGTYSTLKVQPAELEDSGVYFCASSQQTGFTDTQYFGPGTRLTVL.